This T cell receptor (beta chain) was captured in a study of T-cell memory formation after mild COVID-19. Study-level information: TCR clusters largely stayed donor specific.

Findings and caveats of the study: CD4+ bias marked clones expanding day 15 to 37, unlike balanced contracting clones. Largely, contracting CD4+ clones fell within CM and EM, and contracting CD8+ clones within EMRA.

This clonotype was observed a handful of times. Its antigen is currently unknown. The germline V and J ends were trimmed by 6 bases and 3 bases, with 15 bases remaining between them. The CDR3 is 15 amino acids. Germline V gene lookup returns CDR1 SGHVS and CDR2 FQNEAQ. 5'RACE primed at constant segments yielded TCR alpha and TCR beta cDNA libraries bearing sample barcodes and UMIs. TCRdb re-analysed the 5' RACE reads in MiXCR, keeping a single row per CDR3 protein. The sample has about 430,000 distinct CDR3 sequences; about a sixth are singletons. The sample taken for sequencing was PBMCs or a T cell subset sorted from them (not recorded which). The chain joins TRBV7-8 to TRBJ1-5, with no clear D. The sequence was collected from a man younger than 35 who had mild COVID-19 (a few samples of this study predate the infection). Cell type and time point are not known. For the CDR3, the DNA is TGTGCCAGCAGTCAGACGGGCCGGAACAATCAGCCCCAGCATTTT. The encoded protein is CASSQTGRNNQPQHF.